This T cell receptor (beta chain) was captured by sequencing in a study of T cell repertoires in cytomegalovirus infection. Unmatched junction bases numbered 3, after V lost 6 bases and J lost 2 bases. Germline V gene data show CDR1 as ENHRY and CDR2 as SYGVKD. The CDR3 length is 16 residues. Worth noting for this clonotype: Its cognate antigen is unknown.

TCRdb passed the reads through MiXCR, listing each CDR3 protein once. Among hundreds of thousands of distinct CDR3 sequences listed, roughly 46% were seen once. The sample here was cultured PBMCs, taken from culture after CMV antigen stimulation. This chain joins TRBV10-3 and TRBJ2-1; 14 nucleotides align to TRBD2. This clonotype originated in a human donor in good health (CMV status not recorded). Some clones in this sample may be carry-over from other donors' samples. The CDR3 nucleotides are TGTGCCATCAGCGGGACTAGCGGGAGTACCTACAATGAGCAGTTCTTC. Residues: CAISGTSGSTYNEQFF.